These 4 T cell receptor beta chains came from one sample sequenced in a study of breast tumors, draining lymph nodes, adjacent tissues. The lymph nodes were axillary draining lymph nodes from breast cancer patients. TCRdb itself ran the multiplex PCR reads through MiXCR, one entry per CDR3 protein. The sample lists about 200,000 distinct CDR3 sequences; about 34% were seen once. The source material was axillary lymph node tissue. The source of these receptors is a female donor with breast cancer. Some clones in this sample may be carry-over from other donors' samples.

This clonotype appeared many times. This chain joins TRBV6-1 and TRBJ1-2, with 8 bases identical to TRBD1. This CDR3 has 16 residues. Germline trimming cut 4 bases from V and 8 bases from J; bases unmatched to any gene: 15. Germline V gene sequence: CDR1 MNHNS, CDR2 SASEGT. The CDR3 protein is CASSGSTGESLWGYTF. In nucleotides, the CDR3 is TGTGCCAGCAGTGGTTCGACAGGGGAATCGTTGTGGGGCTACACCTTC.

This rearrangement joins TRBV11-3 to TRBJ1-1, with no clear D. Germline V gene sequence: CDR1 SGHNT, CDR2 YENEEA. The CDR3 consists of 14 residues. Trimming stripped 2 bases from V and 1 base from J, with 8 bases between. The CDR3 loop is CASSLFWGNTEAFF. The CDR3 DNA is TGTGCCAGCAGCTTATTCTGGGGGAACACTGAAGCTTTCTTT.

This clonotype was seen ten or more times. The CDR3 region is CASSLRTAQETQYF. Here the CDR3 DNA reads TGCGCCAGCAGCCTACGGACAGCCCAAGAGACCCAGTACTTC. This sequence joins TRBV5-1 and TRBJ2-5; a possible D gene is TRBD1 (6 bases). The ends were cut back, 4 bases at V and 1 base at J, with 11 bases in the middle. The CDR3 covers 14 residues. From germline, CDR1 is SGHRS and CDR2 YFSETQ.

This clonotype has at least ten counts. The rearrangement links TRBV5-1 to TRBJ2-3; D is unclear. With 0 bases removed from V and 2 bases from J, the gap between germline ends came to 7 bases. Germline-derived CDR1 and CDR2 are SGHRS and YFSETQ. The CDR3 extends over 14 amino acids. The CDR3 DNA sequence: TGCGCCAGCAGCTTGGGCGGCAACACAGATACGCAGTATTTT. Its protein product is CASSLGGNTDTQYF.